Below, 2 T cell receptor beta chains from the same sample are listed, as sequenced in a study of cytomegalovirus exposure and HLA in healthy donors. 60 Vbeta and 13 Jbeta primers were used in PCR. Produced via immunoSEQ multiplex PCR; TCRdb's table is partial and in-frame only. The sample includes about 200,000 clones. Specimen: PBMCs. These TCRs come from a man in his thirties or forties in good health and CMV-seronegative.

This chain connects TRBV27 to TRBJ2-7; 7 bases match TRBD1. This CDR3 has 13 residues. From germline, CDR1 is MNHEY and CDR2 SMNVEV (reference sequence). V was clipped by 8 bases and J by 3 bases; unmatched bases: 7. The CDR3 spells CASSRDRSYEQYF. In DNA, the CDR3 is TGTGCCAGCTCCCGGGACAGAAGCTACGAGCAGTACTTC.

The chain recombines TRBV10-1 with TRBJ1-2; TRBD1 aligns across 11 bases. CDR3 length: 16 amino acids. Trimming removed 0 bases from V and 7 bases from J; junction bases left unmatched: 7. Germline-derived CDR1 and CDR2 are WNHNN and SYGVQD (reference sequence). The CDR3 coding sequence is TGCGCCAGCAGTGAGTCGCTGGACAGGGGGCTAGGTGGCTACACCTTC. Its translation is CASSESLDRGLGGYTF.